The 28 T cell receptor beta chains given below trace back to one sample, sequenced in a study of cytomegalovirus exposure and HLA in healthy donors. PCR primers comprised 60 Vbeta and 13 Jbeta primers. Here immunoSEQ multiplex PCR was the method, and the copy in TCRdb shows in-frame clones only, minus some. The sample records about 140,000 clones, 75% to 90% being singletons. The material sequenced was PBMCs. The source is a female donor in good health and CMV-seronegative.

This chain links TRBV7-2 with TRBJ2-4; TRBD2 agrees at 12 bases. The V gene end was trimmed by 6 bases and the J gene end by 8 bases; junction bases not matched to a gene: 8. The germline CDR1 and CDR2 sequences are SGHTA and FQGNSA. The CDR3 is 15 amino acids. The CDR3 region is CASRPGTSGWDIQYF. CDR3 nucleotides: TGTGCCAGCAGGCCCGGGACTAGCGGGTGGGACATTCAGTACTTC.

This chain connects TRBV27 to TRBJ2-1, with TRBD2 matching 9 bases. Germline lookup yields CDR1 MNHEY and CDR2 SMNVEV (reference sequence). The CDR3 is 14 residues long. V dropped 0 bases and J dropped 8; count of bases not matched to a gene: 2. The CDR3 coding sequence is TGTGCCAGCAGTTTATCGGGACTAGCCGATGAGCAGTTCTTC. Protein sequence: CASSLSGLADEQFF.

About this clone: One junction end disagrees with the germline gene, perhaps due to a read error. CDR3 DNA sequence: TGTGCCAGCAACTTACGGGGACAAGGAGTCACTGAAGCTTTCTTT. Protein sequence: CASNLRGQGVTEAFF. The chain recombines TRBV7-6 with TRBJ1-1; D is perhaps TRBD1 (6 bases). Germline CDR1 and CDR2: SGHVS and FNYEAQ. The CDR3 sequence is 15 residues long. The whole variable domain, remainder taken from reference TRBV7-6 and TRBJ1-1, is GAGVSQSPRYKVTKRGQDVALRCDPISGHVSLYWYRQALGQGPEFLTYFNYEAQQDKSGLPNDRFSAERPEGSISTLTIQRTEQRDSAMYRCASNLRGQGVTEAFFGQGTRLTVV.

For the CDR3, the DNA is TGTGCCAGCTCACCCATGACTAGCGGGGGCCGGGTGGGCTCCTACGAGCAGTACTTC. Its translation: CASSPMTSGGRVGSYEQYF. V and J are TRBV18 and TRBJ2-7, with 12 bases identical to TRBD2. Trimming removed 3 bases from V and 0 bases from J; junction bases left unmatched: 12. In germline, CDR1 is KGHSH, CDR2 LQKENI. CDR3 length equals 19 residues.

The chain joins TRBV15 to TRBJ1-2; D perhaps matches TRBD1 (6 bases). The V and J ends lost 9 bases and 3 bases respectively, with 14 bases between them. CDR3 size: 13 residues. Germline-derived CDR1 and CDR2 are LNHNV and YYDKDF (reference sequence). Here the CDR3 DNA reads TGTGCCACGGCGGGGGGGCAGGACTATGGCTACACCTTC. Protein product: CATAGGQDYGYTF.

The chain uses TRBV2 and TRBJ1-1, with 9 bases that match TRBD1. The V gene's germline CDR1 is SNHLY and CDR2 FYNNEI. The CDR3 has 16 amino acids. CDR3 nucleotide sequence: TGTGCTTCCAGCAGGACTAACCGGGACAGGGACACTGAAGCTTTCTTT. Translation gives CASSRTNRDRDTEAFF.

The chain recombines TRBV28 with TRBJ2-7; possibly TRBD2 for D (6 bases). This CDR3 is 14 amino acids long. Trimming removed 6 bases at V and 0 bases at J, with 12 bases between. The germline CDR1 and CDR2 sequences are MDHEN and SYDVKM. The CDR3 loop reads CASRGGLRSYEQYF. In nucleotides, the CDR3 is TGTGCCAGCAGGGGGGGACTGCGCTCCTACGAGCAGTACTTC. The variable domain in full, with the rest retrieved from reference TRBV28 and TRBJ2-7, is DVKVTQSSRYLVKRTGEKVFLECVQDMDHENMFWYRQDPGLGLRLIYFSYDVKMKEKGDIPEGYSVSREKKERFSLILESASTNQTSMYLCASRGGLRSYEQYFGPGTRLTVT.

The chain employs TRBV5-1 and TRBJ2-1, with D tentatively TRBD2 (5 bases). Germline-derived CDR1 and CDR2 are SGHRS and YFSETQ. The CDR3 covers 12 residues. V shed 4 bases and J shed 9 bases, with 11 bases lying between them. The CDR3 sequence: CASSERAAEQFF. CDR3 DNA: TGCGCCAGCAGCGAGAGGGCCGCTGAGCAGTTCTTC.

This chain uses TRBV5-1 with TRBJ1-1; D perhaps matches TRBD1 (6 bases). Per germline, CDR1 SGHRS and CDR2 YFSETQ. V was pared by 1 base and J by 4 bases, with 11 bases between. The CDR3 runs to 14 residues. The CDR3 protein is CASSLTGQSTEAFF. The DNA for the CDR3 is TGCGCCAGCAGCTTGACAGGGCAAAGCACTGAAGCTTTCTTT.

The CDR3 region is CASSPRDTSYEQYF. CDR3 nucleotide sequence: TGTGCCAGCAGCCCCCGGGACACCTCCTACGAGCAGTACTTC. The rearrangement links TRBV7-9 to TRBJ2-7; D might be TRBD1 (6 bases). This CDR3 is built from 14 residues. Per germline, CDR1 SEHNR and CDR2 FQNEAQ (reference sequence). The germline V and J ends were trimmed by 5 bases and 0 bases, with 11 bases remaining between them.

The chain combines TRBV29-1 with TRBJ1-1; no reliable D call. The V gene lost 7 bases and the J gene lost 0 bases, with 12 bases spanning the gap. Germline V gives CDR1 SQVTM, CDR2 ANQGSEA. This CDR3 contains 13 residues. The chain's CDR3 is CSAQDPVNTEAFF. Written as DNA, the CDR3 is TGCAGCGCTCAGGATCCGGTGAACACTGAAGCTTTCTTT.

The chain is built from TRBV28 and TRBJ1-1; unclear D gene. Germline CDR1 and CDR2: MDHEN and SYDVKM. V was trimmed by 8 bases and J by 1 base, leaving 14 bases between them. This CDR3 comprises 14 residues. The CDR3, as DNA: TGTGCCAGCGCTGGGCCCCCAACGAACACTGAAGCTTTCTTT. Translation gives CASAGPPTNTEAFF. Full variable domain (outside the CDR3, taken from reference TRBV28 and TRBJ1-1): DVKVTQSSRYLVKRTGEKVFLECVQDMDHENMFWYRQDPGLGLRLIYFSYDVKMKEKGDIPEGYSVSREKKERFSLILESASTNQTSMYLCASAGPPTNTEAFFGQGTRLTVV.

The V gene is TRBV5-1, the J gene TRBJ2-4; 14 bases fit TRBD2. Germline V gene lookup returns CDR1 SGHRS and CDR2 YFSETQ. Trimming removed 3 bases from V and 1 base from J; junction bases left unmatched: 6. This CDR3 has 18 amino acids. In nucleotides, the CDR3 is TGCGCCAGCAGCTACGGGACTAGCGGGAGTGAGGCCAAAAACATTCAGTACTTC. It encodes CASSYGTSGSEAKNIQYF. Combining the CDR3 with reference TRBV5-1 and TRBJ2-4 gives the whole variable domain KAGVTQTPRYLIKTRGQQVTLSCSPISGHRSVSWYQQTPGQGLQFLFEYFSETQRNKGNFPGRFSGRQFSNSRSEMNVSTLELGDSALYLCASSYGTSGSEAKNIQYFGAGTRLSVL.

The chain couples TRBV7-9 to TRBJ1-2, with TRBD1 matching over 9 bases. The length of the CDR3 is 14 residues. CDR1 SEHNR and CDR2 FQNEAQ come from the germline V gene (reference sequence). V gave up 5 bases and J gave up 7 bases; unmatched junction bases: 8. Written as DNA, the CDR3 is TGTGCCAGCAGCGCCTCGGACAGGGGAGGTGGCTACACCTTC. Its translation: CASSASDRGGGYTF. The whole variable domain, remainder taken from reference TRBV7-9 and TRBJ1-2, is DTGVSQNPRHKITKRGQNVTFRCDPISEHNRLYWYRQTLGQGPEFLTYFQNEAQLEKSRLLSDRFSAERPKGSFSTLEIQRTEQGDSAMYLCASSASDRGGGYTFGSGTRLTVV.

The chain carries TRBV2 and TRBJ2-7; D remains unclear. The CDR3 is 14 residues long. Germline CDR1 reads SNHLY; CDR2 reads FYNNEI. Trimming pared 2 bases from V and 6 bases from J, leaving 14 bases between. CDR3 nucleotide sequence: TGTGCCAGCAGTGAATGTTGCCTCCCTACCGAGCAGTACTTC. Residues: CASSECCLPTEQYF.

This clone was detected only a few times. The chain has TRBV28 and TRBJ2-5, with D possibly matching TRBD1 (5 bases). The CDR3 is 14 residues long. Germline loops: CDR1 MDHEN, CDR2 SYDVKM. Deletions cut 3 bases from V and 2 bases from J, with 10 bases between. This CDR3 reads CASSFPTVQETQYF. The CDR3 DNA is TGTGCCAGCAGTTTCCCGACAGTTCAAGAGACCCAGTACTTC.

The chain joins TRBV7-2 to TRBJ1-1; TRBD1 matches at 7 bases. V lost 5 bases, J lost 6 bases, and 0 bases stayed unmatched. CDR3 size: 11 residues. Germline V gene lookup returns CDR1 SGHTA and CDR2 FQGNSA. The CDR3 DNA sequence: TGTGCCAGCAGCGACAGGGCTGAAGCTTTCTTT. This gives the protein CASSDRAEAFF.

The rearrangement links TRBV6-1 to TRBJ2-3; the D gene is possibly TRBD2 (5 bases). The V end was cut by 6 bases, the J end by 0 bases, with 7 bases between. This CDR3 has 13 residues. Germline lookup yields CDR1 MNHNS and CDR2 SASEGT. This chain's CDR3 is CASSGLSTDTQYF. The CDR3 region has the DNA TGTGCCAGCAGCGGACTTAGCACAGATACGCAGTATTTT.

The V and J genes are TRBV29-1 and TRBJ1-2, with D perhaps TRBD1 (6 bases). The V gene's germline CDR1 is SQVTM and CDR2 ANQGSEA. V was pared by 6 bases and J by 6 bases, with 14 bases between. The CDR3 is 12 amino acids. CDR3 in amino acids: CSVEYREHGYTF. The CDR3, as DNA: TGCAGCGTCGAGTACAGGGAACATGGCTACACCTTC. Together with reference TRBV29-1 and TRBJ1-2, the CDR3 gives the full variable domain: SAVISQKPSRDICQRGTSLTIQCQVDSQVTMMFWYRQQPGQSLTLIATANQGSEATYESGFVIDKFPISRPNLTFSTLTVSNMSPEDSSIYLCSVEYREHGYTFGSGTRLTVV.

This chain joins TRBV19 and TRBJ2-7; TRBD2 matches 9 bases. CDR1 and CDR2 (germline): LNHDA, SQIVND (reference sequence). The CDR3 consists of 14 residues. The junction had 4 bases not matched to a gene; V was cut back by 3 bases and J by 4 bases. For the CDR3, the DNA is TGTGCCAGTAGTATTACCCTAGCGGGGTACGAGCAGTACTTC. It codes for CASSITLAGYEQYF.

This chain uses TRBV27 with TRBJ2-7; TRBD1 agrees at 7 bases. The CDR3 contains 15 residues. Per germline, CDR1 MNHEY and CDR2 SMNVEV (reference sequence). J was trimmed by 4 bases and V by 1 base; bases with no gene match: 7. CDR3 nucleotides: TGTGCCAGCAGTTTATGGGGGACAGAAGCTTACGAGCAGTACTTC. It specifies CASSLWGTEAYEQYF.

The chain uses TRBV27 and TRBJ2-7; D perhaps matches TRBD1 (5 bases). V lost 2 bases and J lost 6, with 11 bases in between. The germline gives CDR1 MNHEY, CDR2 SMNVEV (reference sequence). The CDR3 loop spans 13 amino acids. The CDR3 DNA sequence: TGTGCCAGCAGTTTAGGGGCAGGGCTCGAGCAGTACTTC. This sequence encodes CASSLGAGLEQYF.

The chain is built from TRBV4-1 and TRBJ2-7; 7 nucleotides match TRBD1. J was trimmed by 0 bases and V by 0 bases; bases with no gene match: 8. Germline loops: CDR1 MGHRA, CDR2 YSYEKL. The CDR3 contains 17 residues. This CDR3 is CASSQDWETGDSYEQYF. The CDR3 DNA is TGCGCCAGCAGCCAAGATTGGGAAACAGGGGACTCCTACGAGCAGTACTTC.

This chain joins TRBV27 and TRBJ1-1; D not resolved. Germline values: CDR1 MNHEY, CDR2 SMNVEV (reference sequence). The length of the CDR3 is 14 residues. V lost 8 bases and J 4 bases, leaving 17 bases between the germline ends. CDR3 bases: TGTGCCAGCCGATTTTCCGGGTTTGGCACTGAAGCTTTCTTT. Its translation: CASRFSGFGTEAFF.

The chain employs TRBV28 and TRBJ1-1; possible D gene TRBD1, 6 bases. CDR1 and CDR2 (germline): MDHEN, SYDVKM. CDR3 length: 15 residues. The V gene lost 7 bases and the J gene lost 0 bases, with 15 bases spanning the gap. CDR3 protein: CASKVPGQMNTEAFF. CDR3 sequence (DNA): TGTGCCAGCAAAGTCCCCGGACAGATGAACACTGAAGCTTTCTTT.

This chain connects TRBV7-8 to TRBJ2-2; tentative D call: TRBD1 (6 bases). V shed 5 bases and J shed 5 bases, with 15 bases lying between them. The length of the CDR3 is 15 residues. Germline CDR1 and CDR2: SGHVS and FQNEAQ. The CDR3 spells CASSPQGGITGELFF. CDR3 bases: TGTGCCAGCAGCCCACAGGGTGGGATTACCGGGGAGCTGTTTTTT.

V is TRBV5-4 and J is TRBJ2-7, with unresolved D. Trimming stripped 3 bases from V and 6 bases from J, with 16 bases between. Germline V CDR1 and CDR2: SGHNT, YYREEE (reference sequence). This CDR3 region has 14 residues. The CDR3 sequence: CASSSDKLLAEQYF. Written as DNA, the CDR3 is TGTGCCAGCAGCTCCGACAAACTGCTTGCCGAGCAGTACTTC.

This clone has a handful of counts. V gene TRBV27 combines with J gene TRBJ2-3; 10 nucleotides agree with TRBD2. V lost 2 bases, J lost 6 bases, and 11 bases stayed unmatched. The germline V gene encodes CDR1 MNHEY and CDR2 SMNVEV (reference sequence). The CDR3 is 17 residues long. The CDR3 region is CASSLTSSGSFGDTQYF. The CDR3 DNA is TGTGCCAGCAGTTTAACATCTAGCGGGAGTTTCGGGGATACGCAGTATTTT.